This T cell receptor (beta chain) comes out of a study of blood T cell repertoires in COVID-19. The overall study: PBMCs, B-cell-depleted T cells, or T cells were the source of the cDNA or gDNA that made up the material.

In terms of age and location, participants ranged from about 18 to 95 years and lived in about two dozen US areas. Profiling relied on immunoSEQ multiplex PCR, and the TCRdb table lists in-frame clones only, not all of them. The sample yields some 190,000 clones, 80% seen once. This clone came up a few times. Trimming stripped 6 bases from V and 0 bases from J, with 11 bases between. The CDR3 spans 15 residues. Germline V gives CDR1 MNHEY, CDR2 SVGEGT. The source material was PBMCs or T cells enriched from blood (not recorded which). V usage is TRBV6-2 or TRBV6-3 and J usage is TRBJ1-4; D is perhaps TRBD1 (6 bases). The receptor was derived from a man in his 60s who had been exposed to COVID-19. CDR3 loop: CASSSGAATNEKLFF. CDR3 sequence (DNA): TGTGCCAGCAGCTCAGGGGCCGCAACTAATGAAAAACTGTTTTTT.